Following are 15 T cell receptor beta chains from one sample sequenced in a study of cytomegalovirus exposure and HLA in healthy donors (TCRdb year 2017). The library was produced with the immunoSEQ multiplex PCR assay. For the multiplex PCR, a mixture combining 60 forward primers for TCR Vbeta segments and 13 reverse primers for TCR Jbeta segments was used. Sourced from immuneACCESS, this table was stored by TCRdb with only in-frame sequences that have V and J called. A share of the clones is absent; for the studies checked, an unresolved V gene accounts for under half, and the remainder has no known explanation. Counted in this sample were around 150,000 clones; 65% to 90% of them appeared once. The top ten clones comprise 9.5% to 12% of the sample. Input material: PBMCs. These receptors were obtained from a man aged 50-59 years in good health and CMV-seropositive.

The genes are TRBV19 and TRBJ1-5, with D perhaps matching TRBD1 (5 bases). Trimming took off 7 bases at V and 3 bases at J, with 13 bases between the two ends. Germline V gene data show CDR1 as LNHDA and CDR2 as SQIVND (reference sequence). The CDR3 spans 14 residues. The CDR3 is CASTDQGLNQPQHF. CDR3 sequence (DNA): TGTGCCAGTACCGATCAGGGCCTCAATCAGCCCCAGCATTTT. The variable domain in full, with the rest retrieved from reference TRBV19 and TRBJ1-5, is DGGITQSPKYLFRKEGQNVTLSCEQNLNHDAMYWYRQDPGQGLRLIYYSQIVNDFQKGDIAEGYSVSREKKESFPLTVTSAQKNPTAFYLCASTDQGLNQPQHFGDGTRLSIL.

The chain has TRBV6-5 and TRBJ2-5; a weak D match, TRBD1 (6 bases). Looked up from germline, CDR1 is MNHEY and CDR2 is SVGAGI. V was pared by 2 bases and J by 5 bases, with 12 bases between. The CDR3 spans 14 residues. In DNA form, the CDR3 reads TGTGCCAGCAGTTACAGGGACAATCGTGAGACCCAGTACTTC. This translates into CASSYRDNRETQYF.

CDR3 coding DNA: TGTGCCAGCAGTGATCACGGGGGGGCATCTTTCGAGCAGTACTTC. Protein product: CASSDHGGASFEQYF. This sequence joins TRBV6-1 and TRBJ2-7, with 8 nucleotides matching TRBD2. Germline V gene data show CDR1 as MNHNS and CDR2 as SASEGT. The CDR3 covers 15 residues. Unmatched junction bases numbered 10, after V lost 3 bases and J lost 6 bases.

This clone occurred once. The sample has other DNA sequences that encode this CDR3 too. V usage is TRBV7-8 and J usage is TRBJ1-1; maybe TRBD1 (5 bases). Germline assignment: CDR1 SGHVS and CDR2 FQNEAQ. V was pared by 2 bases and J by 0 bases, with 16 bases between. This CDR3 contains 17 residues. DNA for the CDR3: TGTGCCAGCAGCTTAATGTCCCGACAGTTCATGAACACTGAAGCTTTCTTT. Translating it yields CASSLMSRQFMNTEAFF.

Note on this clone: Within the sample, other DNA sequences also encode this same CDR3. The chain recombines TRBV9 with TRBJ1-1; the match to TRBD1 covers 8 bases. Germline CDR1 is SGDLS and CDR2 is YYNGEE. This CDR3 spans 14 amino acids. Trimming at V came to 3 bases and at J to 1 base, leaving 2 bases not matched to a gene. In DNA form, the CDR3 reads TGTGCCAGCAGCGCCACAGGGGGGAACACTGAAGCTTTCTTT. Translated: CASSATGGNTEAFF.

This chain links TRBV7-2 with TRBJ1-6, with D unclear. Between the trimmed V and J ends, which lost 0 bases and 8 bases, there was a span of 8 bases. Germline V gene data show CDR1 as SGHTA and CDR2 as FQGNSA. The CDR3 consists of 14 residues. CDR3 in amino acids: CASSLAGDHSPLHF. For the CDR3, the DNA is TGTGCCAGCAGCTTAGCCGGGGATCATTCACCCCTCCACTTT.

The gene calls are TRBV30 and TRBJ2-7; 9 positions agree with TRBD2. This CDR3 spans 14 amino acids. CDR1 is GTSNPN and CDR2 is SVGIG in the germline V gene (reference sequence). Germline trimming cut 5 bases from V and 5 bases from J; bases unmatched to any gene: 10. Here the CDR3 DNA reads TGTGCCTGGGGCCGGGGCGGGAGGGTACACGAGCAGTACTTC. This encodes CAWGRGGRVHEQYF.

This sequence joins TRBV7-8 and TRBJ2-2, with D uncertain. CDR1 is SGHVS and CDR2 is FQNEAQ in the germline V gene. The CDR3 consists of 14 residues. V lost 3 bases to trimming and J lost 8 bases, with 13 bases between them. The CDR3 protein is CASSFDGEWGELFF. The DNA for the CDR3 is TGTGCCAGCAGCTTTGACGGAGAGTGGGGGGAGCTGTTTTTT.

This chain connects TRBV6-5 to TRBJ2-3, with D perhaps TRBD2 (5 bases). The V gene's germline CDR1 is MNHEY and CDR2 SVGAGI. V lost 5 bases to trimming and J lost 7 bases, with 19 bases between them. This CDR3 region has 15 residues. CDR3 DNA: TGTGCCAGCAGTCCCGAGCCGGGGAGCTTTTATACGCAGTATTTT. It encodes CASSPEPGSFYTQYF.

The DNA for the CDR3 is TGTGCCTGGTCAGGGGGATATGGCTACACCTTC. Amino acids: CAWSGGYGYTF. The V gene is TRBV30, the J gene TRBJ1-2, with 7 bases matching TRBD1. Germline trimming cut 5 bases from V and 5 bases from J; bases unmatched to any gene: 2. Germline values: CDR1 GTSNPN, CDR2 SVGIG (reference sequence). This CDR3 region has 11 residues.

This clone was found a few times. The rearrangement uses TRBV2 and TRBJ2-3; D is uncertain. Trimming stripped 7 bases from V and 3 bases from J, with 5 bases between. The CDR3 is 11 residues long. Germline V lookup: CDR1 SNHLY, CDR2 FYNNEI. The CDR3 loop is CASKTTDTQYF. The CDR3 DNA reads TGTGCCAGCAAGACTACAGATACGCAGTATTTT.

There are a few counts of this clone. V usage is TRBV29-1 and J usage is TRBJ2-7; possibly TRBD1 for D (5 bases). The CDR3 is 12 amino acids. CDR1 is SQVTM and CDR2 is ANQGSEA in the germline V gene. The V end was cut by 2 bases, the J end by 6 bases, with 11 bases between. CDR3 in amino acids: CSVEQGLGEQYF. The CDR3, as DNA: TGCAGCGTTGAACAGGGTTTAGGCGAGCAGTACTTC.

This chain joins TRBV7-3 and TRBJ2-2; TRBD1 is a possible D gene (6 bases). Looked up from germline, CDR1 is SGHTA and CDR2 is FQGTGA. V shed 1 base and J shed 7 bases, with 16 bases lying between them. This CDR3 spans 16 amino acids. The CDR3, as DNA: TGTGCCAGCAGCTTAATAGGGCAGGGGAGTGTCGGGGAGCTGTTTTTT. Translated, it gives CASSLIGQGSVGELFF. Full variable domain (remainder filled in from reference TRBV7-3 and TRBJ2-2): GAGVSQTPSNKVTEKGKYVELRCDPISGHTALYWYRQSLGQGPEFLIYFQGTGAADDSGLPNDRFFAVRPEGSVSTLKIQRTERGDSAVYLCASSLIGQGSVGELFFGEGSRLTVL.

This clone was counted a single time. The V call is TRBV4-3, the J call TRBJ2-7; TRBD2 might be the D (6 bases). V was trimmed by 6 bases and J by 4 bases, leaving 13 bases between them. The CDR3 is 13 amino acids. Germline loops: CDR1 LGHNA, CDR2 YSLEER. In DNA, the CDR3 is TGCGCCAGCAGTTCAGGACTAAATTACGAGCAGTACTTC. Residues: CASSSGLNYEQYF.

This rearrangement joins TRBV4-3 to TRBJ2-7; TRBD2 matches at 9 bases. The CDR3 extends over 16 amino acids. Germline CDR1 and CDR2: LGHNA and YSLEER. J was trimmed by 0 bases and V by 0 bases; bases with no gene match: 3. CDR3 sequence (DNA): TGCGCCAGCAGCCAAGACGCTAGCGGGGTCTCCTACGAGCAGTACTTC. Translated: CASSQDASGVSYEQYF.